This TCR beta chain was sequenced in a study of T cell changes during pregnancy in multiple sclerosis. Generated by immunoSEQ multiplex PCR, the TCRdb table keeps only in-frame clones and is missing some. Counted here are about 60,000 clones, roughly nine tenths occurring once; the ten biggest clones make up 0.6% to 0.9%. The length of the CDR3 is 14 residues. Germline V gives CDR1 LNHDA, CDR2 SQIVND (reference sequence). V was trimmed by 7 bases and J by 0 bases, leaving 10 bases between them. The specimen was CD4+ T cells from peripheral blood mononuclear cells, collected in the first trimester of pregnancy. The V gene is TRBV19, the J gene TRBJ1-3; D might be TRBD1 (5 bases). The source is a female donor with multiple sclerosis, enrolled in a pregnancy study. CDR3 amino acids: CASIPTVSGNTIYF. The DNA of the CDR3 is TGTGCCAGTATCCCGACAGTCTCTGGAAACACCATATATTTT.